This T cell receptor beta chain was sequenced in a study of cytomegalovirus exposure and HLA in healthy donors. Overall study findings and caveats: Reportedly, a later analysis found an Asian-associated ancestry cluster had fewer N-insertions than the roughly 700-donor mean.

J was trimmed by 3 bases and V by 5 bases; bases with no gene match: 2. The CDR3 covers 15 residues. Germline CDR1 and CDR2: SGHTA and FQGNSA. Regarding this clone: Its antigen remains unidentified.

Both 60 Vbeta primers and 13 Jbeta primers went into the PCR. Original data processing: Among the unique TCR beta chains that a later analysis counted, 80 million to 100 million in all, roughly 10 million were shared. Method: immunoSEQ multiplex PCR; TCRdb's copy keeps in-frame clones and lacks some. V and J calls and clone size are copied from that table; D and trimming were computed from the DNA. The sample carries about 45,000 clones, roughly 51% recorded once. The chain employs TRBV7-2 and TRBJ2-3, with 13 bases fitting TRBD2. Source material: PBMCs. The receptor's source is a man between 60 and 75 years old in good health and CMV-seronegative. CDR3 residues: CASSPTSGRTDTQYF. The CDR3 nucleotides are TGTGCCAGCAGCCCGACTAGCGGGAGGACAGATACGCAGTATTTT.